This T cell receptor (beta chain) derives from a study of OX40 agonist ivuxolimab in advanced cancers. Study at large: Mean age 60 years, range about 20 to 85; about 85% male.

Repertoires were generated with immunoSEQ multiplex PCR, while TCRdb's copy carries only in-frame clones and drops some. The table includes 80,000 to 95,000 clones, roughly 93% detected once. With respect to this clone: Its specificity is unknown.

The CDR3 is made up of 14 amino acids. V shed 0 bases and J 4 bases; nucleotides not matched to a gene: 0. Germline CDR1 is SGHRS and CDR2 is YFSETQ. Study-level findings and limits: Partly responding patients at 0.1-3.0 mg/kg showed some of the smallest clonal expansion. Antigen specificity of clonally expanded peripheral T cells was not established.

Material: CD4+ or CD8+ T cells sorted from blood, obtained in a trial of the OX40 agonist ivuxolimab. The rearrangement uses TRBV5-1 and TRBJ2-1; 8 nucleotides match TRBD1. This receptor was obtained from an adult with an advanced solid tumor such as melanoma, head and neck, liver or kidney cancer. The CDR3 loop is CASSLGQGYNEQFF. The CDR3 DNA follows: TGCGCCAGCAGCTTGGGACAGGGGTACAATGAGCAGTTCTTC.